This T cell receptor beta chain is from a study of graft-versus-host responses after intestinal transplantation. Study-wide background: All recipients got anti-thymocyte globulin induction, then tacrolimus and steroids for around three years.

Trimming pared 4 bases from V and 2 bases from J, leaving 17 bases between. Germline V gives CDR1 WNHNN, CDR2 SYGVQD (reference sequence). The CDR3 covers 16 residues. Assay used: immunoSEQ multiplex PCR; TCRdb lists only in-frame clones, some missing. Here the sample spans around 90,000 clones, roughly 92% being singletons. Concerning this clone: What it binds is not known.

The sequenced sample was unstimulated CD8+ T cells sorted from spleen or lymph node cells, obtained before transplant. V usage is TRBV10-1 and J usage is TRBJ1-1, with D possibly matching TRBD1 (5 bases). This sequence originates from a human donor who was the organ donor for an intestinal transplant. The CDR3 protein is CASSGGTEWGNTEAFF. The CDR3, as DNA: TGCGCCAGCAGTGGCGGGACGGAGTGGGGTAACACTGAAGCTTTCTTT.